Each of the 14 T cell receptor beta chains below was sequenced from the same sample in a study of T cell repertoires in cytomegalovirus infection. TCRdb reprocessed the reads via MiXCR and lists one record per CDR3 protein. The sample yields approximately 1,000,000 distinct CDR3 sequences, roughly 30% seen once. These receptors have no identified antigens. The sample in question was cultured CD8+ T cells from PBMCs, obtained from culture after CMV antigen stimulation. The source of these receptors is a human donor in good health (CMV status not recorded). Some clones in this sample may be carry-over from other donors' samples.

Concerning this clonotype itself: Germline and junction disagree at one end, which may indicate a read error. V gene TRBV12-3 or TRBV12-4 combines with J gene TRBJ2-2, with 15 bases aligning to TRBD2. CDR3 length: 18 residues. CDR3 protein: CANSLGLAGGLATGELFF. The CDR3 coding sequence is TGTGCCAACAGTTTAGGACTAGCGGGGGGGCTTGCCACCGGGGAGCTGTTTTTT.

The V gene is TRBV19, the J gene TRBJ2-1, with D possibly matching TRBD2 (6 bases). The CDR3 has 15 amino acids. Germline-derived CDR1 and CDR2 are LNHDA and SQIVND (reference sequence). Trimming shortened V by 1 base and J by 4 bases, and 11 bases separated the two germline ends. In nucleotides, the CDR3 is TGTGCCAGTAGTATAGTCGGGGGTGGTTACAATGAGCAGTTCTTC. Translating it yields CASSIVGGGYNEQFF.

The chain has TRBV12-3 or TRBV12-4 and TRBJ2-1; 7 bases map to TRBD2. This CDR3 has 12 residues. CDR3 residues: CVSSWEGDEQFF. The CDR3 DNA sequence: TGTGTCAGTTCCTGGGAGGGAGATGAGCAGTTCTTC.

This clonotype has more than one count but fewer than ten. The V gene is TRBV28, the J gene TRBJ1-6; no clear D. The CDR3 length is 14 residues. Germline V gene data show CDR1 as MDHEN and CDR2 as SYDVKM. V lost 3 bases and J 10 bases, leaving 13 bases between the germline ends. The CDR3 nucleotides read TGTGCCAGCAGTTTGACACGGATCGCCTCACCCCTCCACTTT. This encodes CASSLTRIASPLHF. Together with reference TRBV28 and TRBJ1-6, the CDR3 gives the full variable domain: DVKVTQSSRYLVKRTGEKVFLECVQDMDHENMFWYRQDPGLGLRLIYFSYDVKMKEKGDIPEGYSVSREKKERFSLILESASTNQTSMYLCASSLTRIASPLHFGNGTRLTVT.

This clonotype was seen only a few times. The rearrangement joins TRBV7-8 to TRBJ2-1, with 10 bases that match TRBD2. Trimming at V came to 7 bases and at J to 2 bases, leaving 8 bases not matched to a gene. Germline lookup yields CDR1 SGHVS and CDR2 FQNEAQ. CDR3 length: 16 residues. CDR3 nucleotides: TGTGCCAGCACCTATTCCGGGACTAGCGCCTACAATGAGCAGTTCTTC. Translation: CASTYSGTSAYNEQFF.

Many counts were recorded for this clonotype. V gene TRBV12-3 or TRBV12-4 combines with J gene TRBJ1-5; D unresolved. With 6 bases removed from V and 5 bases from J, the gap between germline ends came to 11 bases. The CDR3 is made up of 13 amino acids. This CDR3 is CASSQHPDQPQHF. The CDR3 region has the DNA TGTGCCAGCAGCCAACATCCTGATCAGCCCCAGCATTTT.

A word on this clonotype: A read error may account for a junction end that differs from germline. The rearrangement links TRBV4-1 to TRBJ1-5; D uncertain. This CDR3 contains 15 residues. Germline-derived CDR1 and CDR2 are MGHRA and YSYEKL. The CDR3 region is CASSQVVTGNQPQHF. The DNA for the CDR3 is TGTGCCAGCAGCCAAGTGGTCACCGGCAATCAGCCCCAGCATTTT.

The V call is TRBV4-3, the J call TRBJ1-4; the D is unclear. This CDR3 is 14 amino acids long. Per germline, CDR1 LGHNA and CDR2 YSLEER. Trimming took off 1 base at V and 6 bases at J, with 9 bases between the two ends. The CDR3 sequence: CASSQVRSYEKLFF. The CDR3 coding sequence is TGCGCCAGCAGCCAAGTCAGGTCTTATGAAAAACTGTTTTTT.

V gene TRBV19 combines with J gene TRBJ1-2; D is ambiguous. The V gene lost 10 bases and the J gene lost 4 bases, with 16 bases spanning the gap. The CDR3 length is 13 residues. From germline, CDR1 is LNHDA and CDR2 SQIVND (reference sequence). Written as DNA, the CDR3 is TGTGCCACCTTAGAAGAAGGGCTCTATGGCTACACCTTC. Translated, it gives CATLEEGLYGYTF.

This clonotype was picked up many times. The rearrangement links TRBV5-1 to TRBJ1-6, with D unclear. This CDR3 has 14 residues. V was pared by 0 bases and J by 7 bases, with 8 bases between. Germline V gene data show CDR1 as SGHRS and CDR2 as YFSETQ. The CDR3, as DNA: TGCGCCAGCAGCTTGGAACGCCTAAATTCACCCCTCCACTTT. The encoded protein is CASSLERLNSPLHF.

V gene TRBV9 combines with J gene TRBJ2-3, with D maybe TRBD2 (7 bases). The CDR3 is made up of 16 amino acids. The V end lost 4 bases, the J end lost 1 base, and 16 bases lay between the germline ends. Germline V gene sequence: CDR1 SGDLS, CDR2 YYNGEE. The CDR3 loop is CASSPRGGAGTDTQYF. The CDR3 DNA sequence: TGTGCCAGCAGCCCAAGGGGGGGGGCCGGCACAGATACGCAGTATTTT.

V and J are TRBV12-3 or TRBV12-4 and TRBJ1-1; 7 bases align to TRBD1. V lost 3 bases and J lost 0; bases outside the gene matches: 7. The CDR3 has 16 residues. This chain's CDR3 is CASSFPRDRLNTEAFF. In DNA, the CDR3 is TGTGCCAGCAGTTTTCCCCGGGACAGATTGAACACTGAAGCTTTCTTT.

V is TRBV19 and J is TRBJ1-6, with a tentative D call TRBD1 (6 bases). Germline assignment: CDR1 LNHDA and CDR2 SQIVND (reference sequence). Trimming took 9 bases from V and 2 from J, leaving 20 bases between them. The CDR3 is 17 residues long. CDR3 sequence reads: CASPSGHQFAYNSPLHF. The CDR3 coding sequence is TGTGCCAGCCCTTCGGGACACCAGTTCGCCTATAATTCACCCCTCCACTTT.

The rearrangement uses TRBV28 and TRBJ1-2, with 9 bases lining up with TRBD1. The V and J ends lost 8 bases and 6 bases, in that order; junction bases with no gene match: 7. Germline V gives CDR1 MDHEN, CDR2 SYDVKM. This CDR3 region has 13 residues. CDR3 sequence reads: CASLGGQGHGYTF. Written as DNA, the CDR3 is TGTGCCAGCCTCGGGGGACAGGGCCATGGCTACACCTTC.